This is a list of T cell receptor beta chains from one sample in a study of radiation and T cells in renal cell carcinoma. Profiling relied on immunoSEQ multiplex PCR, and the TCRdb table lists in-frame clones only, not all of them. The table shows 50,000 to 65,000 clones, with roughly 80% occurring only once. Sequenced here: blood, sampled from a patient whose treatment included radiotherapy and nephrectomy. The receptor source for this set is a man aged 60-69 years with renal cell carcinoma. CDR3s include the opening cysteine and the closing phenylalanine or tryptophan. A D gene is named only where the DNA matches it firmly. Some rows mark clone size as missing; the rest say once, few, many or name a class of expanded clone.

CDR3 | DNA | size | V | D | J
CASSVFSGDTGELFF | TGTGCCAGCAGCGTGTTTAGCGGGGACACCGGGGAGCTGTTTTTT | . | TRBV9 | TRBD2 | TRBJ2-2
CASSRDRSTDTQYF | TGCGCCAGCAGCCGGGACAGGAGCACAGATACGCAGTATTTT | . | TRBV5-1 | TRBD1 | TRBJ2-3
CASSLRQGLGNTIYF | TGTGCCAGCAGTTTACGTCAGGGCCTCGGAAACACCATATATTTT | once | TRBV27 | . | TRBJ1-3
CASSSPQASLSGANVLTF | TGTGCCAGCAGCTCACCCCAGGCGTCACTATCTGGGGCCAACGTCCTGACTTTC | . | TRBV13 | . | TRBJ2-6
CASSLELDTQYF | TGTGCCAGCAGCTTAGAATTAGATACGCAGTATTTT | few | TRBV7-9 | . | TRBJ2-3
CSAETGMNTEAFF | TGCAGCGCCGAGACAGGGATGAACACTGAAGCTTTCTTT | . | TRBV29-1 | TRBD1 | TRBJ1-1
CASSDYLGDKHIQYF | TGTGCCAGCAGTGACTACCTTGGGGACAAACACATTCAGTACTTC | . | TRBV27 | . | TRBJ2-4
CSVEGESKQERKLHNEQFF | TGCAGCGTTGAAGGCGAGTCCAAACAAGAGAGAAAGTTGCACAATGAGCAGTTCTTC | few | TRBV29-1 | . | TRBJ2-1
CASSVGSTDTQYF | TGTGCCAGCAGCGTGGGGAGCACAGATACGCAGTATTTT | . | TRBV9 | . | TRBJ2-3
CASSSSTTQYF | TGTGCCAGCAGCTCCTCGACAACCCAGTACTTC | . | TRBV7-2 | . | TRBJ2-5
CASSIDLFGTEAFF | TGTGCCAGTAGTATAGATCTGTTCGGTACTGAAGCTTTCTTT | . | TRBV19 | . | TRBJ1-1
CASSIDRGTEALF | TGTGCCAGTAGTATAGATAGGGGAACTGAAGCTCTCTTT | . | TRBV19 | . | TRBJ1-1
CASIPGGTDTQYF | TGTGCCAGCATTCCAGGGGGCACAGATACGCAGTATTTT | . | TRBV6-1 | . | TRBJ2-3
CASSSYGTGLSTEAFF | TGTGCCAGCAGCTCCTACGGGACAGGATTGAGCACTGAAGCTTTCTTT | . | TRBV7-8 | TRBD1 | TRBJ1-1
CASSGGVGSGNTIYF | TGTGCCAGCAGCGGAGGAGTGGGGTCTGGAAACACCATATATTTT | . | TRBV7-9 | . | TRBJ1-3
CASSLAGAISYNEQFF | TGCGCCAGCAGCTTGGCAGGGGCTATATCCTACAATGAGCAGTTCTTC | . | TRBV5-1 | . | TRBJ2-1
CASSPTGTNSYNEQFF | TGTGCCAGCAGCCCCACCGGGACAAATTCCTACAATGAGCAGTTCTTC | . | TRBV25-1 | . | TRBJ2-1
CASSIGEGLAGGPGSDTQYF | TGTGCCAGTAGTATCGGCGAGGGACTAGCGGGAGGGCCAGGTTCAGATACGCAGTATTTT | . | TRBV19 | TRBD2 | TRBJ2-3